A selection of T cell receptor beta chains follows, all from one sample in a study of T cells in Graves' hyperthyroidism and ophthalmopathy. TCRdb processed the multiplex PCR reads anew with MiXCR; each CDR3 protein has one entry. The sample records 400,000 or so distinct CDR3 sequences, around 13% being singletons. The source material was blood. The receptors derive from a woman under 40 with Graves' ophthalmopathy. The conserved cysteine and the conserved F or W are not part of the CDR3 here.

j_gene	v_gene	CDR3aa
TRBJ1-2	TRBV10-3	AISEVASPAGGYT
TRBJ2-7	TRBV6-1	ASSGLGLGYEQY
TRBJ2-7	TRBV14	ASRLASGTGWSEQY
TRBJ1-1	TRBV28	ASSQDFRTWNSQAF
TRBJ1-2	TRBV9	ASSEHLGTVTDGYT
TRBJ1-2	TRBV7-8	ASSFSGGDGYT
TRBJ2-7	TRBV5-1	ASEAGTGRLEQY
TRBJ1-1	TRBV9	ASSVGGYTEAF
TRBJ1-2	TRBV19	ASSIEAGFRGYGYT
TRBJ1-1	TRBV5-8	ASSLPTWALDRDTEAF
TRBJ1-2	TRBV19	ASSIDAEGDYGYT
TRBJ2-5	TRBV29-1	SVEGIQETQY
TRBJ2-2	TRBV27	ASSLNRVRELF
TRBJ2-3	TRBV20-1	SGFLRARDTQY
TRBJ1-5	TRBV6-1	ASSPRWDRVTNTNQPQH
TRBJ2-7	TRBV12-3/TRBV12-4	ASSRGRDRGQYEQY
TRBJ1-2	TRBV7-2	ASSFGGGMDYGYT
TRBJ1-2	TRBV4-1	ASSQSQEPNYGYT
TRBJ2-5	TRBV20-1	SAMVGRTPETQY
TRBJ1-2	TRBV4-1	ASSQEPSGVSGYT
TRBJ2-7	TRBV11-1	ASSLAGDRGPIYEQY
TRBJ2-5	TRBV7-2	ASSLDMSGAGGLQETQY
TRBJ1-2	TRBV20-1	SARTGTGGNYGYT
TRBJ2-1	TRBV6-4	ASAKETGRYEQF
TRBJ1-4	TRBV28	ASSSDRRNEKLF
TRBJ1-2	TRBV19	ASSIIQGSGINYGYT
TRBJ2-1	TRBV5-6	ASSSGGWGEQF
TRBJ2-3	TRBV11-2	ASSLGQGTIEDTQY
TRBJ2-5	TRBV20-1	SAHGGPAETQY
TRBJ2-5	TRBV4-1	ASSQEGGEETQY
TRBJ2-7	TRBV20-1	SARDQTGVSPYEQY
TRBJ2-5	TRBV12-3/TRBV12-4	ASSTTGASGGLGETQY
TRBJ2-1	TRBV7-3	ASSLRSSYNEQF